These 11 T cell receptor beta chains share one sample of origin, sequenced in a study of blood T cells in healthy people across ages. A J-beta primer mix and a sample-barcoded 5' primer were used in a second PCR of about 7 to 12 cycles. MiXCR, run by TCRdb on the 5' RACE reads, gives a single entry per CDR3 protein. In the table there are around 500,000 distinct CDR3 sequences, around a quarter of which are singletons. This sample was shared with a second study, whose subject was T cells of mothers and their children.

Sequenced: blood. All receptors come from a boy between 2 and 10 years old in good health.

This clonotype was picked up a small number of times. V gene TRBV7-3 combines with J gene TRBJ2-4, with 9 bases identical to TRBD1. CDR3 size: 12 residues. Germline V gene sequence: CDR1 SGHTA, CDR2 FQGTGA. V dropped 3 bases and J dropped 10; count of bases not matched to a gene: 1. The chain's CDR3 is CASSFGQGIQYF. The DNA for the CDR3 is TGTGCCAGCAGCTTCGGACAGGGGATTCAGTACTTC.

This clonotype has only a few counts. The chain links TRBV7-3 to TRBJ2-6; possible D gene TRBD2, 6 bases. This CDR3 is 21 amino acids long. Deletions cut 1 base from V and 0 bases from J, with 22 bases between. CDR1 and CDR2 (germline): SGHTA, FQGTGA. The CDR3 bases are TGTGCCAGCAGCTTAAGGAGCGCGGCCGCCCGGGGGTTCTCTGGGGCCAACGTCCTGACTTTC. This gives the protein CASSLRSAAARGFSGANVLTF.

This clonotype was found a few times. The chain combines TRBV14 with TRBJ1-6, with D unresolved. V gave up 0 bases and J gave up 8 bases, with 5 bases separating them. Per the germline V gene, CDR1 is SGHDN and CDR2 is FVKESK. The CDR3 has 13 residues. The CDR3 loop reads CASSQDGDSPLHF. In nucleotides, the CDR3 is TGTGCCAGCAGCCAAGATGGAGATTCACCCCTCCACTTT.

This clonotype was seen only a few times. This sequence joins TRBV27 and TRBJ2-7, with no clear D. Looked up from germline, CDR1 is MNHEY and CDR2 is SMNVEV (reference sequence). The CDR3 is 12 amino acids. The germline V and J ends were trimmed by 5 bases and 0 bases, with 5 bases remaining between them. The CDR3, as DNA: TGTGCCAGCAGTGGAAGCTCCTACGAGCAGTACTTC. Its translation is CASSGSSYEQYF.

Only a few counts were recorded for this clonotype. This chain uses TRBV29-1 with TRBJ2-2; D is unresolved. The CDR3 is made up of 13 amino acids. V lost 3 bases, J lost 4 bases, and 9 bases lay in between. Germline V gene lookup returns CDR1 SQVTM and CDR2 ANQGSEA. The CDR3 nucleotides are TGCAGCGTTGAGGGTTATAGCACCGGGGAGCTGTTTTTT. It yields the protein CSVEGYSTGELFF.

This clonotype has more than one count but fewer than ten. The chain combines TRBV14 with TRBJ1-6, with 7 bases identical to TRBD1. The junction had 7 bases not matched to a gene; V was cut back by 3 bases and J by 8 bases. CDR3 size: 15 residues. CDR1 SGHDN and CDR2 FVKESK come from the germline V gene. CDR3 region: CASSQLTGFDSPLHF. CDR3 nucleotide sequence: TGTGCCAGCAGCCAGCTGACAGGGTTTGATTCACCCCTCCACTTT.

The chain is built from TRBV12-3 or TRBV12-4 and TRBJ2-3, with D perhaps TRBD1 (5 bases). The V end was cut by 2 bases, the J end by 5 bases, with 17 bases between. The CDR3 extends over 16 amino acids. CDR3 DNA: TGTGCCAGCAGTTTATGGGCCCTGACAGTGGGAGATACGCAGTATTTT. It is translated as CASSLWALTVGDTQYF.

This clonotype has a handful of counts. The chain combines TRBV6-5 with TRBJ1-6; D is undetermined. Trimming shortened V by 2 bases and J by 4 bases, and 6 bases separated the two germline ends. Germline lookup yields CDR1 MNHEY and CDR2 SVGAGI. This CDR3 comprises 14 residues. CDR3 protein: CASSYRPYNSPLHF. DNA of the CDR3: TGTGCCAGCAGTTACCGGCCATATAATTCACCCCTCCACTTT.

The chain links TRBV10-3 to TRBJ2-5; 8 nucleotides line up with TRBD1. Germline values: CDR1 ENHRY, CDR2 SYGVKD. The CDR3 consists of 15 residues. V lost 6 bases, J lost 1 base, and 7 bases stayed unmatched. As DNA, the CDR3 is TGTGCCATCAGCGCGGACAGGGCGTCCCAAGAGACCCAGTACTTC. The encoded protein is CAISADRASQETQYF.

The CDR3 reads CSATGTDRADGYTF. The CDR3, as DNA: TGCAGTGCTACCGGAACGGACAGGGCGGATGGCTACACCTTC. This chain connects TRBV20-1 to TRBJ1-2, with 8 nucleotides matching TRBD1. V gave up 4 bases and J gave up 6 bases; unmatched junction bases: 10. This CDR3 is 14 amino acids long. The germline CDR1 and CDR2 sequences are DFQATT and SNEGSKA (reference sequence).

The chain has TRBV2 and TRBJ1-2; D is undetermined. The CDR3 is 12 amino acids. Germline V lookup: CDR1 SNHLY, CDR2 FYNNEI. Trimming left V 6 bases short and J 6 bases short, with 11 bases between. The CDR3 bases are TGTGCCAGCAGACCGACGAGGGATGGCTACACCTTC. It translates to CASRPTRDGYTF.